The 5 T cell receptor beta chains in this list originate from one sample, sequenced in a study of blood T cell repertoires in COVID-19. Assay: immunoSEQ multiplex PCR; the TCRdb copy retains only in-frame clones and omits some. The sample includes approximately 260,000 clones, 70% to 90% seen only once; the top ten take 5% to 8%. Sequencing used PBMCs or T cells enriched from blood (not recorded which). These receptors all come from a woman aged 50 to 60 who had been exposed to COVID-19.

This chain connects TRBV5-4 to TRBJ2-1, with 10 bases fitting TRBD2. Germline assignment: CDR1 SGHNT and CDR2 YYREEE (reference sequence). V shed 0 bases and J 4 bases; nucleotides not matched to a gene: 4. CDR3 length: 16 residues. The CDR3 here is CASSLAASGGYNEQFF. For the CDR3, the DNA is TGTGCCAGCAGCTTGGCGGCTAGCGGGGGTTACAATGAGCAGTTCTTC.

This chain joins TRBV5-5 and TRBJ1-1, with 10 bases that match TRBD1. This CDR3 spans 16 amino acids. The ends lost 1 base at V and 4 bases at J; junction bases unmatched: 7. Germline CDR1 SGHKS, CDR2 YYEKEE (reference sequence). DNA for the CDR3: TGTGCCAGCAGCTTGAGGACAGGGGGTAGGAGCACTGAAGCTTTCTTT. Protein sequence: CASSLRTGGRSTEAFF.

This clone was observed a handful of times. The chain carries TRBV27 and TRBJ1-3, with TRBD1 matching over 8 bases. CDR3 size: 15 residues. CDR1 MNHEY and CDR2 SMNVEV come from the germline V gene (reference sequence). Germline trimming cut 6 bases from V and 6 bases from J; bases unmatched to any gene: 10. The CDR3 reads CASSTGQGRQNTIYF. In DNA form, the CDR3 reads TGTGCCAGCAGCACAGGACAGGGCCGTCAAAACACCATATATTTT.

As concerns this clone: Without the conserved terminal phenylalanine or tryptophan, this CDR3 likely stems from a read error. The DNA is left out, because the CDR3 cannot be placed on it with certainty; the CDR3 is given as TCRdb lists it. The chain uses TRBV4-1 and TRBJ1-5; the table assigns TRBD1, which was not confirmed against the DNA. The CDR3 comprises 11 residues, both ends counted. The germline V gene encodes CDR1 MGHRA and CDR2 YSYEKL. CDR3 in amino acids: CASSQGGAGAE.

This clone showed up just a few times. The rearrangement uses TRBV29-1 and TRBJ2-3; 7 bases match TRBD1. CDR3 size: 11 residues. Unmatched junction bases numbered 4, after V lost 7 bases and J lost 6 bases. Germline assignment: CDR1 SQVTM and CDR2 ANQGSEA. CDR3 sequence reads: CSARTGDTQYF. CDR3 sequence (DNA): TGCAGCGCTCGGACAGGCGATACGCAGTATTTT.